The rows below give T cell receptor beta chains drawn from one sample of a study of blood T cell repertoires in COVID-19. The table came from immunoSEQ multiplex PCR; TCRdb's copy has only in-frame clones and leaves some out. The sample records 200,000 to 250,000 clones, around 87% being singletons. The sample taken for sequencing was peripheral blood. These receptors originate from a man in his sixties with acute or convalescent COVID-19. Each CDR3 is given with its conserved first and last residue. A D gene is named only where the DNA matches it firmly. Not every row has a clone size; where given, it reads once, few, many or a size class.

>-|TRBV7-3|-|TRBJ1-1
TGTGCCAGCAGCGACTCACCCTCGGGGGGAGACACTGAAGCTTTCTTT
CASSDSPSGGDTEAFF
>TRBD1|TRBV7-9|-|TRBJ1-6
TGTGCCAGCAGCTTAGGGACAGGGGAATCACCCCTCCACTTT
CASSLGTGESPLHF
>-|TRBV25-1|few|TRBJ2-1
TGTGCCAGCAGTGAGTGGGACTCTATCTACAATGAGCAGTTCTTC
CASSEWDSIYNEQFF
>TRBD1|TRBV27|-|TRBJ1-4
TGTGCCAGCAGTTTATTTTTTTGGGACAGGGGGCAAACTAATGAAAAACTGTTTTTT
CASSLFFWDRGQTNEKLFF
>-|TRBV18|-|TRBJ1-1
TGTGCCAGCTCACCACCGGCCACGAGGGTAGGCACTGAAGCTTTCTTT
CASSPPATRVGTEAFF
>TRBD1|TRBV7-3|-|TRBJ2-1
TGTGCCAGCAGGCACCGACAGGGAACGGAGCAGTTCTTC
CASRHRQGTEQFF
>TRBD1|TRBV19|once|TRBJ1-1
TGTGCCAGTAGTCAAAGACAGGGGATCACTGAAGCTTTCTTT
CASSQRQGITEAFF
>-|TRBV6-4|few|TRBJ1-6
TGTGCCAGCAGTGACTCGAGAGGTTTTCCCCGCTCCTATAATTCACCCCTCCACTTT
CASSDSRGFPRSYNSPLHF
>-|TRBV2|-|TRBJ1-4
TGTGCCAGCAGGGTGACCAGGGCAACTAATGAAAAACTGTTTTTT
CASRVTRATNEKLFF
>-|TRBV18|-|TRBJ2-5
TGTGCCAGCTCACCGGACGGGGTAACGGGACTCTCGTCGGGGACCCAGTACTTC
CASSPDGVTGLSSGTQYF
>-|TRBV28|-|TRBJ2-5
TGTGCCAGCTCGAGGGGGGGTTCGGGTGAGACCCAGTACTTC
CASSRGGSGETQYF
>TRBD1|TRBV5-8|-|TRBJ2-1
TGTGCCAGCAGCTTCTCCAGGACAGGGAGAGGAGAGCAGTTCTTC
CASSFSRTGRGEQFF
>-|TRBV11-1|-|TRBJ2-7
TGTGCCAGCAGCTCCCGCCCCCGGAACAGGCCTTACGAGCAGTACTTC
CASSSRPRNRPYEQYF
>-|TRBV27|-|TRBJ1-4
TGTGCCAGCAGTTCCCGGGACACGGGGAAACTGTTTTTT
CASSSRDTGKLFF
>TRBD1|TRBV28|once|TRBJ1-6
TGTGCCAGCACCCGGCCCGGGACAGATAATTCACCCCTCCACTTT
CASTRPGTDNSPLHF
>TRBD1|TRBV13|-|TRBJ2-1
TGTGCCAGCAGCTTTCCGGGACAGGGGGCATTAGAGCAGTTCTTC
CASSFPGQGALEQFF
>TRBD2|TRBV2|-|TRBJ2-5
TGTGCCAGCAGTCTTCCAAGCGGGATCGCTCAAGAGACCCAGTACTTC
CASSLPSGIAQETQYF
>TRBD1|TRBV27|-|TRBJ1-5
TGTGCCAGCAGTCCACACGGACAGGGGCGATCCAATCAGCCCCAGCATTTT
CASSPHGQGRSNQPQHF
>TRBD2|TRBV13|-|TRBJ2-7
TGTGCCAGCAGCTCTACCGGGACTAGCCGCTACGAGCAGTACTTC
CASSSTGTSRYEQYF
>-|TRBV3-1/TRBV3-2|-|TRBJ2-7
TGTGCCAGCAGCCAAGCCCCCGGCTACGAGCAGTACTTC
CASSQAPGYEQYF